This TCR beta chain originates from a study of T cells after yellow fever vaccination. Germline CDR1 is SEHNR and CDR2 is FQNEAQ (reference sequence). The CDR3 has 15 residues. V lost 4 bases and J lost 8; bases outside the gene matches: 8. Whole-study results and caveats: FACS-sorted repertoires could harbor abundant contaminating bulk-population clonotypes. Post-booster reappearance was seen for most primary-vaccination clones (96% CD4, roughly 91% CD8).

5'RACE template switching produced TCR cDNA carrying a universal primer site and UMIs. One entry per CDR3 protein results from TCRdb running MiXCR on the 5' RACE reads. Among roughly 340,000 distinct CDR3 sequences, roughly 4.3% were seen once, and the ten largest hold approximately 25%. In this sample, this clonotype turned up a few times. Its antigen is unidentified. This material consisted of PBMCs, taken 5 days after the yellow fever booster vaccination. The TCR comes from a man aged 18 to 30 who received the YFV17D yellow fever vaccine. The genes are TRBV7-9 and TRBJ1-2; 12 bases align to TRBD1. This CDR3 is CASSSSGQGAQGYTF. In DNA, the CDR3 is TGTGCCAGCAGCTCATCGGGACAGGGGGCGCAGGGCTACACCTTC.